One sample yielded the 23 T cell receptor beta chains listed below, sequenced in a study of T cell responses to AZD1222 COVID-19 vaccine. Profiled with immunoSEQ multiplex PCR; TCRdb holds only in-frame clones, not every one. Among 150,000 to 250,000 clones, about 89% were seen once, and the ten largest hold 3.4%. The sequencing used peripheral blood, collected 28 days after the second AZD1222 dose. All receptors come from an adult who received the AZD1222 COVID-19 vaccine.

The chain uses TRBV30 and TRBJ2-1, with D unresolved. V gave up 0 bases and J gave up 0 bases, with 12 bases separating them. Germline V gene data show CDR1 as GTSNPN and CDR2 as SVGIG (reference sequence). This CDR3 spans 16 amino acids. The CDR3 here is CAWSVVRKSSYNEQFF. DNA for the CDR3: TGTGCCTGGAGTGTAGTTCGGAAGAGCTCCTACAATGAGCAGTTCTTC.

V and J are TRBV11-2 and TRBJ2-3; TRBD2 agrees at 7 bases. There are 19 residues in the CDR3. Germline CDR1 and CDR2: SGHAT and FQNNGV. V lost 5 bases, J lost 2 bases, and 19 bases stayed unmatched. The chain's CDR3 is CASSPRRWGRGYFTDTQYF. The DNA for the CDR3 is TGTGCCAGCAGCCCCCGCCGGTGGGGGAGGGGATATTTCACAGATACGCAGTATTTT.

This chain joins TRBV2 and TRBJ1-2; D not resolved. The CDR3 loop spans 10 amino acids. The germline gives CDR1 SNHLY, CDR2 FYNNEI. Trimming cost V 8 bases and J 1 base, with 2 bases left between them. In DNA, the CDR3 is TGTGCCAGCCGTAACTATGGCTACACCTTC. It encodes CASRNYGYTF.

The chain links TRBV6-1 to TRBJ2-3, with D possibly TRBD2 on 5 matching bases. This CDR3 has 15 amino acids. CDR1 is MNHNS, CDR2 SASEGT, per germline. Trimming cost V 1 base and J 1 base, with 9 bases left between them. CDR3 coding DNA: TGTGCCAGCAGTGAAGAGGAGGTTCGCACAGATACGCAGTATTTT. Amino acids: CASSEEEVRTDTQYF.

The genes are TRBV6-5 and TRBJ2-1; 7 nucleotides line up with TRBD1. J lost 1 base, V lost 8 bases, and 5 bases had no gene match. CDR1 is MNHEY, CDR2 SVGAGI, per germline. This CDR3 spans 14 amino acids. The CDR3 protein is CASGNRGSYNEQFF. Here the CDR3 DNA reads TGTGCCAGCGGTAACAGGGGTTCCTACAATGAGCAGTTCTTC.

The chain has TRBV4-1 and TRBJ2-7; TRBD2 is a possible D gene (6 bases). Germline lookup yields CDR1 MGHRA and CDR2 YSYEKL. V was pared by 1 base and J by 2 bases, with 15 bases between. There are 16 residues in the CDR3. The CDR3 region has the DNA TGCGCCAGCAGCCAAGGAGTAGCGGCAGCCCCCTACGAGCAGTACTTC. Its translation is CASSQGVAAAPYEQYF.

This sequence joins TRBV14 and TRBJ2-7, with D possibly being TRBD2 (6 bases). With 1 base removed from V and 0 bases from J, the gap between germline ends came to 25 bases. The CDR3 consists of 20 residues. Germline CDR1 SGHDN, CDR2 FVKESK. The CDR3 DNA is TGTGCCAGCAGCCAAGGCATTCGGGCGGGGTCAGCACTCCTCTCCTACGAGCAGTACTTC. As protein: CASSQGIRAGSALLSYEQYF.

This chain links TRBV27 with TRBJ1-6; D ambiguous. Germline loops: CDR1 MNHEY, CDR2 SMNVEV (reference sequence). CDR3 length: 14 residues. Trimming pared 4 bases from V and 6 bases from J, leaving 10 bases between. In DNA, the CDR3 is TGTGCCAGCAGTTCGGGGTACGCTAATTCACCCCTCCACTTT. As protein: CASSSGYANSPLHF.

Only one count was recorded for this clone. This rearrangement joins TRBV19 to TRBJ2-2; D unclear. Germline V lookup: CDR1 LNHDA, CDR2 SQIVND (reference sequence). V lost 1 base to trimming and J lost 6 bases, with 18 bases between them. The CDR3 is made up of 17 amino acids. The CDR3 protein is CASSIGRSAVNPGELFF. The CDR3 DNA reads TGTGCCAGTAGTATAGGACGGAGCGCAGTTAACCCCGGGGAGCTGTTTTTT.

The rearrangement links TRBV6-5 to TRBJ1-2; possibly TRBD1 for D (5 bases). Germline CDR1 MNHEY, CDR2 SVGAGI. The CDR3 is made up of 13 amino acids. Trimming shortened V by 6 bases and J by 4 bases, and 12 bases separated the two germline ends. The CDR3 loop is CASRSQGAYGYTF. In nucleotides, the CDR3 is TGTGCCAGCAGATCCCAGGGAGCCTATGGCTACACCTTC.

The V call is TRBV28, the J call TRBJ2-1; 12 bases are shared with TRBD2. CDR3 length: 18 amino acids. Germline lookup yields CDR1 MDHEN and CDR2 SYDVKM. V shed 1 base, J shed 0 bases, and the junction held 4 bases outside the gene matches. The CDR3 DNA sequence: TGTGCCAGCAGTTTATTGCTAGCGGGAGGGGCCTCCTACAATGAGCAGTTCTTC. It specifies CASSLLLAGGASYNEQFF.

This sequence joins TRBV11-3 and TRBJ2-7, with 11 nucleotides matching TRBD2. This CDR3 has 16 residues. Trimming took 6 bases from V and 1 from J; bases not matched to a gene: 8. Germline V gives CDR1 SGHNT, CDR2 YENEEA. CDR3 DNA: TGTGCCAGCAGTCACCAGGGGACTAGCGGTTCCTACGAGCAGTACTTC. Protein: CASSHQGTSGSYEQYF.

This clone occurred once. This CDR3 is CASSFGGSYEQYF. CDR3 nucleotides: TGTGCCAGCAGTTTTGGGGGTTCCTACGAGCAGTACTTC. The chain employs TRBV12-3 or TRBV12-4 and TRBJ2-7; tentatively, D is TRBD1 or TRBD2 (5 bases each). V lost 3 bases and J lost 1, with 7 bases in between. This CDR3 region has 13 residues.

The CDR3 DNA reads as TGTGCCTGGAGTGTGGGCGGTTACTATGGCTACACCTTC. This encodes CAWSVGGYYGYTF. The rearrangement uses TRBV30 and TRBJ1-2, with D unclear. Trimming left V 0 bases short and J 3 bases short, with 8 bases between. This CDR3 has 13 residues. CDR1 and CDR2 from the germline V gene are GTSNPN and SVGIG (reference sequence).

The genes are TRBV30 and TRBJ2-7; D is unresolved. Germline assignment: CDR1 GTSNPN and CDR2 SVGIG (reference sequence). The germline V and J ends were trimmed by 3 bases and 4 bases, with 7 bases remaining between them. CDR3 size: 11 residues. In nucleotides, the CDR3 is TGTGCCTGGAGGAACGAGTACGAGCAGTACTTC. Protein product: CAWRNEYEQYF.

This clone was observed once. The chain joins TRBV12-3 or TRBV12-4 to TRBJ2-1; 7 bases agree with TRBD2. The CDR3 has 11 residues. The trim removed 2 bases at V and 13 bases at J, leaving 2 bases unmatched. The CDR3, as DNA: TGTGCCAGCAGTTTAACGGGAGGACAGTTCTTC. Protein product: CASSLTGGQFF.

The count of this clone is one. V is TRBV5-4 and J is TRBJ1-1; tentatively, D is TRBD1 (6 bases). Germline V CDR1 and CDR2: SGHNT, YYREEE (reference sequence). The CDR3 sequence is 15 residues long. V lost 5 bases, J lost 2 bases, and 16 bases lay in between. The CDR3 DNA reads as TGTGCCAGCAGTTCAGAGGGGGGAAGAAACACTGAAGCTTTCTTT. Residues: CASSSEGGRNTEAFF.

The V call is TRBV9, the J call TRBJ2-3, with 8 nucleotides matching TRBD2. The CDR3 loop spans 16 amino acids. Trimming took 0 bases from V and 1 from J; bases not matched to a gene: 4. CDR1 is SGDLS, CDR2 YYNGEE, per germline. Here the CDR3 DNA reads TGTGCCAGCAGCGTAGGCAGCGGGAGTGGCACAGATACGCAGTATTTT. Residues: CASSVGSGSGTDTQYF.

The chain recombines TRBV11-3 with TRBJ2-7, with 8 bases aligning to TRBD2. In germline, CDR1 is SGHNT, CDR2 YENEEA. This CDR3 region has 12 residues. Written as DNA, the CDR3 is TGTGTCGACTGGCGGGAGGCCCACGAGCAGTACTTC. Amino acid sequence: CVDWREAHEQYF.

This rearrangement joins TRBV14 to TRBJ2-2; D ambiguous. Germline V gene lookup returns CDR1 SGHDN and CDR2 FVKESK. The CDR3 consists of 15 residues. Trimming stripped 2 bases from V and 1 base from J, with 8 bases between. The CDR3 spells CASSQPGLNTGELFF. CDR3 nucleotides: TGTGCCAGCAGCCAACCGGGCCTGAACACCGGGGAGCTGTTTTTT.

This clone was seen only once. The genes are TRBV11-3 and TRBJ2-3; D not resolved. The germline gives CDR1 SGHNT, CDR2 YENEEA. CDR3 size: 12 residues. V shed 0 bases and J shed 5 bases, with 3 bases lying between them. CDR3 bases: TGTGCCAGCAGCTTAGAACAAGATACGCAGTATTTT. Its protein product is CASSLEQDTQYF.

This sequence joins TRBV18 and TRBJ2-3; D call uncertain. The CDR3 sequence is 11 residues long. Germline loops: CDR1 KGHSH, CDR2 LQKENI. Trimming took off 3 bases at V and 5 bases at J, with 3 bases between the two ends. CDR3 loop: CASSPQDTQYF. CDR3 DNA: TGTGCCAGCTCACCTCAAGATACGCAGTATTTT.

This chain joins TRBV5-5 and TRBJ1-1; possible D gene TRBD1, 5 bases. The CDR3 is 13 amino acids. The V end lost 5 bases, the J end lost 2 bases, and 10 bases lay between the germline ends. Germline V gene data show CDR1 as SGHKS and CDR2 as YYEKEE (reference sequence). The CDR3 here is CASRTGSNTEAFF. The CDR3 region has the DNA TGTGCCAGCAGAACAGGATCTAACACTGAAGCTTTCTTT.